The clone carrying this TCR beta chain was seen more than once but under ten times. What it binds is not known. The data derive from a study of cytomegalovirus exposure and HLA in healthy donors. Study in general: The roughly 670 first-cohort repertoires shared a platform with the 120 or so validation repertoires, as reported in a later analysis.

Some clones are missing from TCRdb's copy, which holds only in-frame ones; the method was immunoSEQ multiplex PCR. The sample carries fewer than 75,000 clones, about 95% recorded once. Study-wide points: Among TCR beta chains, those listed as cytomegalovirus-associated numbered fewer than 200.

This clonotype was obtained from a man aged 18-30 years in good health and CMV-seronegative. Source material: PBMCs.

CDR3 region: CASSPRDSSYEQYF. CDR3 coding DNA: TGTGCCAGCAGCCCCCGGGACTCCTCCTACGAGCAGTACTTC. The rearrangement links TRBV11-2 to TRBJ2-7, with D possibly matching TRBD2 (6 bases). The CDR3 runs 14 residues. Germline lookup yields CDR1 SGHAT and CDR2 FQNNGV. Trimming pared 5 bases from V and 0 bases from J, leaving 11 bases between. The variable domain in full, completed from reference TRBV11-2 and TRBJ2-7, reads EAGVAQSPRYKIIEKRQSVAFWCNPISGHATLYWYQQILGQGPKLLIQFQNNGVVDDSQLPKDRFSAERLKGVDSTLKIQPAKLEDSAVYLCASSPRDSSYEQYFGPGTRLTVT.